This TCR beta chain emerged from a study of vaccination effects on CD4 cells after COVID-19. Study at large: Post-vaccine sampling occurred a median 72 days after the second dose.

In the case of this clone: Antigen unknown.

In the ViraFEST assay, antigen-specific CD4+ clonotypes were identified by expansion after peptide-pool stimulation. Isolation of CD4+ T cells took place after about ten days of culture. Participants were vaccinated with two doses of either the BNT162b2 or mRNA-1273 vaccine. Assay used: immunoSEQ multiplex PCR; TCRdb lists only in-frame clones, some missing. The table has some 15,000 clones, about 75% seen once. Looked up from germline, CDR1 is MRHNA and CDR2 is SNTAGT. The ends lost 8 bases at V and 1 base at J; junction bases unmatched: 9. The CDR3 has 16 residues. Material: CD4+ T cells from PBMCs cultured with HCoV-NL63 spike peptides, obtained after COVID-19 vaccination. This chain links TRBV6-4 with TRBJ2-2; 8 bases are a match to TRBD2. This receptor was identified in a human donor who received a COVID-19 vaccine. CDR3 bases: TGTGCCAGCCCCTCCGGGCTAGCGGGGAACACCGGGGAGCTGTTTTTT. This sequence encodes CASPSGLAGNTGELFF.